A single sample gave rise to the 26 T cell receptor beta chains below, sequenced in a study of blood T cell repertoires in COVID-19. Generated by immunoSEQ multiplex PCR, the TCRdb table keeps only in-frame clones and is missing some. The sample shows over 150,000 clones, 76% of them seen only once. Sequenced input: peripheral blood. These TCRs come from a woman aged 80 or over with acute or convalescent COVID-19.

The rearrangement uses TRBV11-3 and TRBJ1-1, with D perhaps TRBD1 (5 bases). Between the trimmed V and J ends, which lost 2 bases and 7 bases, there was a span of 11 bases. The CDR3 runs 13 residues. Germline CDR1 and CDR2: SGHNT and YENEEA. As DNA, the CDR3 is TGTGCCAGCAGCTTAACCCAGGGCGGTGAAGCTTTCTTT. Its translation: CASSLTQGGEAFF.

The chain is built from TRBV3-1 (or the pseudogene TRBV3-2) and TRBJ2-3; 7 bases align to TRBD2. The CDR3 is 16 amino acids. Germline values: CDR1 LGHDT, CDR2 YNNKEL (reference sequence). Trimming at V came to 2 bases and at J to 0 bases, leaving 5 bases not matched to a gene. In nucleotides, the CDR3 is TGTGCCAGCAGCCAACCCCTGGGGGGGAGCACAGATACGCAGTATTTT. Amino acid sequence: CASSQPLGGSTDTQYF.

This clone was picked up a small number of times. The CDR3 DNA follows: TGTGCCAGCTCACCACCGTTACAGTTCGGTGGCTACACCTTC. It specifies CASSPPLQFGGYTF. V gene TRBV18 combines with J gene TRBJ1-2; D is unclear. The CDR3 is 14 amino acids. Trimming left V 0 bases short and J 7 bases short, with 12 bases between. Germline lookup yields CDR1 KGHSH and CDR2 LQKENI.

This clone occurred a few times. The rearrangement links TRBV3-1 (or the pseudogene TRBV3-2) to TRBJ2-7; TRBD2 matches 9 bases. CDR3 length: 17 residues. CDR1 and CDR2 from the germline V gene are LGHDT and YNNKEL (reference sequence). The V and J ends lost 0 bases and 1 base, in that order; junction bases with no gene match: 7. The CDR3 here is CASSQDLSGRVSYEQYF. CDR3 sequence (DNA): TGTGCCAGCAGCCAAGACCTTAGCGGGAGAGTTTCCTACGAGCAGTACTTC.

The CDR3 spells CATRPTPGLFEQYF. As DNA, the CDR3 is TGTGCCACAAGGCCTACACCGGGTCTCTTTGAGCAGTACTTC. The chain carries TRBV7-4 and TRBJ2-7; D call uncertain. The germline V gene encodes CDR1 SGHVT and CDR2 SQSDAQ. CDR3 length: 14 residues. V lost 10 bases and J 7 bases, leaving 23 bases between the germline ends.

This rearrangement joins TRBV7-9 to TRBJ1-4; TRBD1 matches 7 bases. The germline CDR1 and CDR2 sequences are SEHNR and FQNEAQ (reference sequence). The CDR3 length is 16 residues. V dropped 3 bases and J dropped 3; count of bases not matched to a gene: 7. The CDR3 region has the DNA TGTGCCAGCAGCTTGACAGGGCAGGCGGCTAATGAAAAACTGTTTTTT. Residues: CASSLTGQAANEKLFF.

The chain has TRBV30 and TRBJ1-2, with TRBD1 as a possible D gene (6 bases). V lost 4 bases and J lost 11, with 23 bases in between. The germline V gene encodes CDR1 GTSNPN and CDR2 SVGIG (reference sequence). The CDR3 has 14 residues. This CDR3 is CAWTVGTKWSLYTF. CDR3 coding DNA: TGTGCCTGGACTGTCGGGACAAAGTGGAGTCTTTACACCTTC. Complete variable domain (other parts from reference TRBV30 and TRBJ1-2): SQTIHQWPATLVQPVGSPLSLECTVEGTSNPNLYWYRQAAGRGLQLLFYSVGIGQISSEVPQNLSASRPQDRQFILSSKKLLLSDSGFYLCAWTVGTKWSLYTFGSGTRLTVV.

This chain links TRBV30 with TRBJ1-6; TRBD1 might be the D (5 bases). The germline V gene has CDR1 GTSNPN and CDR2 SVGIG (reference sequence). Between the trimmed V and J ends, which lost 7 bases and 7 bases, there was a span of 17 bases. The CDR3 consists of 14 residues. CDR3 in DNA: TGTGCCTCCCGGGTCAGGGCTATCAATTCACCCCTCCACTTT. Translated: CASRVRAINSPLHF.

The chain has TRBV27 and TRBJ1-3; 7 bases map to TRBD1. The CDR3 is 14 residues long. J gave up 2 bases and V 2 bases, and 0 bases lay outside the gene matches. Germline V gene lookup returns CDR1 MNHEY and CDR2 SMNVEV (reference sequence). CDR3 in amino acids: CASSLQGAGNTIYF. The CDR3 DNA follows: TGTGCCAGCAGTTTACAGGGGGCTGGAAACACCATATATTTT.

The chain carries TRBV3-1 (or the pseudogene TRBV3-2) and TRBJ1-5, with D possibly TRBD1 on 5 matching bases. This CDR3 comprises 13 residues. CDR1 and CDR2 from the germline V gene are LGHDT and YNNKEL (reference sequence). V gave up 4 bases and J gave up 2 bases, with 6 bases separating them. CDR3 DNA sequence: TGTGCCAGCAGCCCGGGGGGCAATCAGCCCCAGCATTTT. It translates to CASSPGGNQPQHF.

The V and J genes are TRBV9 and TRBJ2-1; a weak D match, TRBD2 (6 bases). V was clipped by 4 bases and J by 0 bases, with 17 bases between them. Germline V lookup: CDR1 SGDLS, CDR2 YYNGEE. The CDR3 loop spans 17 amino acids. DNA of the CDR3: TGTGCCAGCAGCTCCCCCCGGGGGTCCACCTCCTACAATGAGCAGTTCTTC. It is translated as CASSSPRGSTSYNEQFF.

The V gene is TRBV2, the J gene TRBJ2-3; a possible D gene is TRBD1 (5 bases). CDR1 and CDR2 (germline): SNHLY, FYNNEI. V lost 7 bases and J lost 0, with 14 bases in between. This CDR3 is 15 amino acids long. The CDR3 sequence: CASIVDSSSTDTQYF. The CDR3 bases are TGTGCCAGCATCGTTGACAGCTCTAGCACAGATACGCAGTATTTT.

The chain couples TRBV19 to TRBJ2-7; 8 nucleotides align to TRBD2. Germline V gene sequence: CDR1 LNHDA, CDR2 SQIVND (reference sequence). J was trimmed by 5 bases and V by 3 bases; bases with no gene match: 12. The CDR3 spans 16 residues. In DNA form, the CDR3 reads TGTGCCAGTAGTATTCTAGGCGTGGGGACTAGTGACGAGCAGTACTTC. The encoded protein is CASSILGVGTSDEQYF.

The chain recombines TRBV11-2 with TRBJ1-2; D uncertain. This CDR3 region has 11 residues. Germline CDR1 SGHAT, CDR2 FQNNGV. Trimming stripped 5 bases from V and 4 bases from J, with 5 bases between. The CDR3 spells CASSGPYGYTF. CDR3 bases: TGTGCCAGCAGCGGCCCCTATGGCTACACCTTC.

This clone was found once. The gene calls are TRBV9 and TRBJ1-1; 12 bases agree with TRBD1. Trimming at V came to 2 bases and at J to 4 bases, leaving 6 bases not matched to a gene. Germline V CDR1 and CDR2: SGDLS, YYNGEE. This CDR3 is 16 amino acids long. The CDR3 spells CASSVGTGGFGTEAFF. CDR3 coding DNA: TGTGCCAGCAGCGTCGGGACAGGGGGCTTCGGCACTGAAGCTTTCTTT.

The CDR3 reads CASSLAGSGIPPGAFF. For the CDR3, the DNA is TGTGCCAGCAGCTTAGCCGGGTCCGGGATCCCACCGGGAGCTTTCTTT. The rearrangement uses TRBV11-2 and TRBJ1-1; D call uncertain. The V gene lost 1 base and the J gene lost 10 bases, with 22 bases spanning the gap. Germline V CDR1 and CDR2: SGHAT, FQNNGV. The length of the CDR3 is 16 residues.

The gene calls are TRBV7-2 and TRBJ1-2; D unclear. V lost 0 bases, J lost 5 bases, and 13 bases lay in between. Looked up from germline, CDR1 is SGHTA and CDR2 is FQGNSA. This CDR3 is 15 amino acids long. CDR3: CASSLAVGARYGYTF. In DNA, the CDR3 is TGTGCCAGCAGCTTAGCGGTCGGAGCGAGATATGGCTACACCTTC.

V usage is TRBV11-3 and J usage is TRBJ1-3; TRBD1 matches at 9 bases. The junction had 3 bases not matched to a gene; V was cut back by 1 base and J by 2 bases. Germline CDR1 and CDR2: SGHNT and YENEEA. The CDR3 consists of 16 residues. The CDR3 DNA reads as TGTGCCAGCAGCTTAGGAGGACAGGGGACTGGAAACACCATATATTTT. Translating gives CASSLGGQGTGNTIYF.

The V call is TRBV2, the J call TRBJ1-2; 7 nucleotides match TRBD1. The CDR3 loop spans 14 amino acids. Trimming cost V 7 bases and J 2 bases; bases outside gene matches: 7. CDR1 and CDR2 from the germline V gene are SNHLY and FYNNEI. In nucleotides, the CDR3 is TGTGCCAGCATATCCGGGACAGCAAACTATGGCTACACCTTC. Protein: CASISGTANYGYTF.

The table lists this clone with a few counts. In nucleotides, the CDR3 is TGTGCCAGCAGCTCCAGAATTAACACGGGTTTGAGGGGAAACACCATATATTTT. It translates to CASSSRINTGLRGNTIYF. The chain has TRBV5-4 and TRBJ1-3, with no clear D. Trimming cost V 3 bases and J 4 bases, with 23 bases left between them. CDR3 length equals 18 residues. Germline V lookup: CDR1 SGHNT, CDR2 YYREEE (reference sequence).

The CDR3 loop reads CASSPDQGQSSYNSPLHF. The CDR3 DNA sequence: TGTGCCAGCAGCCCGGACCAGGGACAGAGCTCCTATAATTCACCCCTCCACTTT. The gene calls are TRBV3-1 (or the pseudogene TRBV3-2) and TRBJ1-6; 7 bases align to TRBD1. There are 18 residues in the CDR3. CDR1 and CDR2 from the germline V gene are LGHDT and YNNKEL (reference sequence). Germline trimming cut 4 bases from V and 0 bases from J; bases unmatched to any gene: 9.

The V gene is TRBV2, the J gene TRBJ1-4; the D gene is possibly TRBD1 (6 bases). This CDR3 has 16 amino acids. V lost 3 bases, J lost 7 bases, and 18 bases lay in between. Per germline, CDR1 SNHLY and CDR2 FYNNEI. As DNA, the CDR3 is TGTGCCAGCAGTGACTTGGGGGCAGCGGTGGGTGAAAAACTGTTTTTT. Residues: CASSDLGAAVGEKLFF.

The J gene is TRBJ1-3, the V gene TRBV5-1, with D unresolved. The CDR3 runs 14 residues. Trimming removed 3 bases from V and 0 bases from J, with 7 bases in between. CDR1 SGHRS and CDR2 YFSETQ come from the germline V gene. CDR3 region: CASSYLSSGNTIYF. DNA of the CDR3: TGCGCCAGCAGCTACCTGAGCTCTGGAAACACCATATATTTT. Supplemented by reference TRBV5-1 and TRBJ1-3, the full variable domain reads KAGVTQTPRYLIKTRGQQVTLSCSPISGHRSVSWYQQTPGQGLQFLFEYFSETQRNKGNFPGRFSGRQFSNSRSEMNVSTLELGDSALYLCASSYLSSGNTIYFGEGSWLTVV.

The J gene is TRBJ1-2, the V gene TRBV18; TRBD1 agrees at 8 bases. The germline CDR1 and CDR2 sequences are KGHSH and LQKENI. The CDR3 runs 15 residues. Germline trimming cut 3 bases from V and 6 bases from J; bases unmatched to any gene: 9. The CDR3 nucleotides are TGTGCCAGCTCACCCGGACAGGGCGGAAGGGATGGCTACACCTTC. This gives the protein CASSPGQGGRDGYTF.

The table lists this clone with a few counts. In nucleotides, the CDR3 is TGCGCCAGCAGCTTCGGGACTAGCGGGGTTGAAACCCAGTACTTC. Its translation is CASSFGTSGVETQYF. The chain employs TRBV5-1 and TRBJ2-5; 13 nucleotides line up with TRBD2. The CDR3 sequence is 15 residues long. The V and J ends lost 2 bases and 8 bases, in that order; junction bases with no gene match: 6. Looked up from germline, CDR1 is SGHRS and CDR2 is YFSETQ.

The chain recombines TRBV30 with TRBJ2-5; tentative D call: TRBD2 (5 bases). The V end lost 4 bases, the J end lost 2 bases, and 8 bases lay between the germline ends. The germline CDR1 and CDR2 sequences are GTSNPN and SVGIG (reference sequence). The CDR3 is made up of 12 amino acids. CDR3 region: CAWNGLQETQYF. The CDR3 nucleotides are TGTGCCTGGAACGGACTGCAAGAGACCCAGTACTTC.